This is a list of T cell receptor beta chains from one sample in a study of CD8 T cells in ankylosing spondylitis. TCRdb processed the 5' RACE reads anew with MiXCR; each CDR3 protein has one entry. The sample has some 25,000 distinct CDR3 sequences, just over 2.5% seen once. Sequenced material: blood, either unsorted or a sorted T cell fraction (not recorded which). All receptors derive from a female donor with ankylosing spondylitis or in good health (not recorded which). Both conserved end residues are trimmed from each CDR3. Fields, in order: V gene, CDR3 length, J gene, CDR3 protein.

TRBV9	12	TRBJ2-5	ASSAGLAGETQY
TRBV9	12	TRBJ2-1	ASSVQGAWNEQF
TRBV9	13	TRBJ1-1	ASSGATGGNTEAF
TRBV9	13	TRBJ2-5	ASSPSSGSQETQY
TRBV9	12	TRBJ2-2	ASSVDPNTGELF
TRBV9	13	TRBJ2-3	ASSVGGSATDTQY
TRBV9	11	TRBJ2-5	ASSQSGQETQY
TRBV9	14	TRBJ2-3	ASSVGKFAGADTQY
TRBV9	11	TRBJ2-1	ASAGGSYNEQF
TRBV9	13	TRBJ2-1	ASSLPGTWGNEQF